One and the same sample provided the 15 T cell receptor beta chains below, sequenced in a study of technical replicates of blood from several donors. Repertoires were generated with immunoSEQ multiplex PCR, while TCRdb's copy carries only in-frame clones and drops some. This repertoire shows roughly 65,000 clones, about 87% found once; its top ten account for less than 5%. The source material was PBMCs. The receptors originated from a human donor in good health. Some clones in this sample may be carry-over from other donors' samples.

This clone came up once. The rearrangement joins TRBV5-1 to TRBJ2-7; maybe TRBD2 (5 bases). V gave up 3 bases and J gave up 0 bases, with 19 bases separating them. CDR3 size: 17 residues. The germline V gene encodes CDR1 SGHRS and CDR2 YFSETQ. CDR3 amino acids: CASSSIPRGPRSYEQYF. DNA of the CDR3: TGCGCCAGCAGCTCGATCCCTCGAGGGCCCCGCTCCTACGAGCAGTACTTC.

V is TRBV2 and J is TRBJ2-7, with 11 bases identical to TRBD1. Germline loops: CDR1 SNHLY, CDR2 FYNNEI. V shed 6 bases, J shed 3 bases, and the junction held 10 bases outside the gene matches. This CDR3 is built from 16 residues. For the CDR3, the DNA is TGTGCCAGCAGCGGGACAGGGGGACCTCTTATCTACGAGCAGTACTTC. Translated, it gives CASSGTGGPLIYEQYF.

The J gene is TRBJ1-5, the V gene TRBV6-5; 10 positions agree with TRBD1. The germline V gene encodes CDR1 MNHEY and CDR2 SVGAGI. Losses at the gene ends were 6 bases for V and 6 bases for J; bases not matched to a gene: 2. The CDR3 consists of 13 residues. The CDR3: CASRRTGGQPQHF. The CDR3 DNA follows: TGTGCCAGCAGAAGGACAGGGGGTCAGCCCCAGCATTTT.

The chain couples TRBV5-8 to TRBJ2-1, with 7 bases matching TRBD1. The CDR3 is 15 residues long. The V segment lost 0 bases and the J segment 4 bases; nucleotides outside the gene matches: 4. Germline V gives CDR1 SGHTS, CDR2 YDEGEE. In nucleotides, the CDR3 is TGTGCCAGCAGCTTGGAAGGGGGCGCGTACAATGAGCAGTTCTTC. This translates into CASSLEGGAYNEQFF.

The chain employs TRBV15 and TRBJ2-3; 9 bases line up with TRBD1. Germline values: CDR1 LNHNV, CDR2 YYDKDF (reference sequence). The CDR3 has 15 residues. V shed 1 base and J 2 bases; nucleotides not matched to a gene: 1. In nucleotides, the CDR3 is TGTGCCACCAGCAGAGGACAGGGGGACACAGATACGCAGTATTTT. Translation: CATSRGQGDTDTQYF.

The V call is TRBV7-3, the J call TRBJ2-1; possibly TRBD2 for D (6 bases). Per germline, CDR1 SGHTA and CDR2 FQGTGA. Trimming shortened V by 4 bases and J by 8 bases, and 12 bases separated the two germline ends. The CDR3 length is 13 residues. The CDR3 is CASSSTSRDEQFF. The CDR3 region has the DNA TGTGCCAGCAGCTCGACTAGTAGGGATGAGCAGTTCTTC.

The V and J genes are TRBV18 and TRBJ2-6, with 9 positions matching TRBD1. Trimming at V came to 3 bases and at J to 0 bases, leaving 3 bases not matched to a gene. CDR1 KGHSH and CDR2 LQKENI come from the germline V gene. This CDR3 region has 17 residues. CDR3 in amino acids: CASSPGTGLSGANVLTF. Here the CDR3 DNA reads TGTGCCAGCTCACCTGGGACAGGGCTCTCTGGGGCCAACGTCCTGACTTTC.

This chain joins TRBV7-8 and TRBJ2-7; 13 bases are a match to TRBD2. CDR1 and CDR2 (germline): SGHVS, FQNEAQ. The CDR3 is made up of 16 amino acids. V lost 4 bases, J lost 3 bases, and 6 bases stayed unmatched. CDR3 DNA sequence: TGTGCCAGCAGCTGGGGACTAGCGGGGCCCAACTACGAGCAGTACTTC. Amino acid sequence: CASSWGLAGPNYEQYF.

CDR3 nucleotide sequence: TGTGCCAGCCTCCCCGGGACAGGGGGCGGGGGCACTGAAGCTTTCTTT. Encoded protein: CASLPGTGGGGTEAFF. V gene TRBV25-1 combines with J gene TRBJ1-1; TRBD1 matches 12 bases. Germline values: CDR1 MGHDK, CDR2 SYGVNS. Trimming cost V 8 bases and J 4 bases; bases outside gene matches: 11. CDR3 length equals 16 residues.

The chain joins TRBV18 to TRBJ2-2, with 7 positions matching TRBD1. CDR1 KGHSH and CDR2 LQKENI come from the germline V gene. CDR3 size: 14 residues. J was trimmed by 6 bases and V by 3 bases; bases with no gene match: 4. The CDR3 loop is CASSPQQGSGELFF. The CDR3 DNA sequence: TGTGCCAGCTCACCGCAACAGGGGTCCGGGGAGCTGTTTTTT.

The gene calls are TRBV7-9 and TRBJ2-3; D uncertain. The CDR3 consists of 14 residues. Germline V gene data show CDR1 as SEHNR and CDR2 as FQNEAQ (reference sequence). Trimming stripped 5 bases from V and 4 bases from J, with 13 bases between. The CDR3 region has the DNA TGTGCCAGCAGCCTAAATTTGGTCGCAGATACGCAGTATTTT. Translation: CASSLNLVADTQYF.

CDR3 bases: TGTGCCAGCAGCCTCGGGTATGGCAGGGGACAGCACGAGCAGTACTTC. Translated: CASSLGYGRGQHEQYF. V usage is TRBV7-6 and J usage is TRBJ2-7; 7 nucleotides align to TRBD1. The germline V gene encodes CDR1 SGHVS and CDR2 FNYEAQ. V gave up 5 bases and J gave up 5 bases; unmatched junction bases: 15. This CDR3 has 16 residues.

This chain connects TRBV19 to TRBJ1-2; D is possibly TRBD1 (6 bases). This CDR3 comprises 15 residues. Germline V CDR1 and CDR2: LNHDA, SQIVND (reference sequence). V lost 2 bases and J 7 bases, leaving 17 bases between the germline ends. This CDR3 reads CASSIMGRGSAGYTF. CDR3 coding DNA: TGTGCCAGTAGTATAATGGGCAGGGGAAGTGCTGGCTACACCTTC. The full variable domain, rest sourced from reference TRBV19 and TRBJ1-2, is DGGITQSPKYLFRKEGQNVTLSCEQNLNHDAMYWYRQDPGQGLRLIYYSQIVNDFQKGDIAEGYSVSREKKESFPLTVTSAQKNPTAFYLCASSIMGRGSAGYTFGSGTRLTVV.

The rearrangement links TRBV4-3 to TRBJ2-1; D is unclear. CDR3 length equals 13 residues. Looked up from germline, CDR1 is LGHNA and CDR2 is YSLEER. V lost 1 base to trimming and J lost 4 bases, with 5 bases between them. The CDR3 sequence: CASSQGYYNEQFF. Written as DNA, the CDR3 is TGCGCCAGCAGCCAAGGCTATTACAATGAGCAGTTCTTC.

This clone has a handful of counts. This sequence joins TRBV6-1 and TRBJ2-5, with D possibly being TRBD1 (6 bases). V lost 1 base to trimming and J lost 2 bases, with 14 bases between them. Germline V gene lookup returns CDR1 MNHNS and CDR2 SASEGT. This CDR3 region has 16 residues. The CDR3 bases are TGTGCCAGCAGTGAAGAGGCAGGGGTAGGGCAAGAGACCCAGTACTTC. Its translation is CASSEEAGVGQETQYF.